The 26 T cell receptor beta chains in this list originate from one sample, sequenced in a study of blood T cell repertoires in COVID-19. Repertoires were generated with immunoSEQ multiplex PCR, while TCRdb's copy carries only in-frame clones and drops some. Here the sample spans 110,000 to 150,000 clones, roughly 91% being singletons. Sample: peripheral blood. The receptors derive from a man between 60 and 75 years old with active or convalescent COVID-19.

The CDR3 loop is CASSSGQSNTEAFF. In DNA form, the CDR3 reads TGCGCCAGCAGCTCGGGACAGTCAAACACTGAAGCTTTCTTT. The rearrangement links TRBV5-1 to TRBJ1-1, with TRBD1 matching 7 bases. The junction had 4 bases not matched to a gene; V was cut back by 3 bases and J by 2 bases. Germline V gene sequence: CDR1 SGHRS, CDR2 YFSETQ. CDR3 length equals 14 residues.

The rearrangement links TRBV5-4 to TRBJ2-7, with unresolved D. Trimming removed 0 bases from V and 0 bases from J, with 4 bases in between. CDR3 length: 13 residues. In germline, CDR1 is SGHNT, CDR2 YYREEE (reference sequence). This CDR3 reads CASSLGSSYEQYF. DNA for the CDR3: TGTGCCAGCAGCTTGGGGAGCTCCTACGAGCAGTACTTC.

The V call is TRBV28, the J call TRBJ1-5; TRBD1 matches 7 bases. V lost 7 bases to trimming and J lost 2 bases; unmatched junction nucleotides: 5. Germline assignment: CDR1 MDHEN and CDR2 SYDVKM. This CDR3 is built from 14 residues. CDR3 amino acids: CASTGGVRNQPQHF. CDR3 DNA sequence: TGTGCCAGCACAGGGGGAGTGCGCAATCAGCCCCAGCATTTT.

This clone was observed many times. The chain is built from TRBV24-1 and TRBJ2-3, with TRBD1 matching over 7 bases. V shed 3 bases, J shed 5 bases, and the junction held 10 bases outside the gene matches. The CDR3 has 16 amino acids. Germline CDR1 is KGHDR and CDR2 is SFDVKD. The CDR3 reads CATSDQTGQILDTQYF. The CDR3 region has the DNA TGTGCCACCAGTGATCAAACGGGACAGATTTTAGATACGCAGTATTTT.

The chain joins TRBV28 to TRBJ2-2; TRBD2 agrees at 9 bases. CDR1 and CDR2 (germline): MDHEN, SYDVKM. The CDR3 runs 15 residues. V shed 7 bases, J shed 6 bases, and the junction held 9 bases outside the gene matches. The CDR3 nucleotides read TGTGCCAGCACCAACCGGCTAGCGGGATCCGGGGAGCTGTTTTTT. Its translation: CASTNRLAGSGELFF.

CDR3 residues: CASSLESAFNEQFF. The CDR3 nucleotides read TGTGCCAGCAGTTTGGAGTCGGCGTTCAATGAGCAGTTCTTC. V is TRBV28 and J is TRBJ2-1, with D unresolved. Trimming stripped 3 bases from V and 6 bases from J, with 12 bases between. This CDR3 comprises 14 residues. Germline V lookup: CDR1 MDHEN, CDR2 SYDVKM.

The chain uses TRBV13 and TRBJ1-1, with 8 bases that match TRBD1. The germline V gene encodes CDR1 PRHDT and CDR2 FYEKMQ (reference sequence). The V gene end was trimmed by 3 bases and the J gene end by 1 base; junction bases not matched to a gene: 4. This CDR3 has 15 amino acids. CDR3 loop: CASSFHGQGNTEAFF. The CDR3 DNA reads TGTGCCAGCAGCTTCCATGGACAGGGGAACACTGAAGCTTTCTTT.

This chain links TRBV18 with TRBJ2-7, with TRBD1 identical over 9 bases. This CDR3 comprises 16 residues. V dropped 5 bases and J dropped 0; count of bases not matched to a gene: 8. Germline assignment: CDR1 KGHSH and CDR2 LQKENI. The CDR3 coding sequence is TGTGCCAGCTCAGAGACAAGGACAGGGGCCTCCTACGAGCAGTACTTC. Translation gives CASSETRTGASYEQYF.

J is TRBJ2-7 and V is TRBV4-1, with 9 bases identical to TRBD2. J was trimmed by 9 bases and V by 1 base; bases with no gene match: 13. Germline V lookup: CDR1 MGHRA, CDR2 YSYEKL. The CDR3 has 16 residues. CDR3: CASSQGLVAGADGQYF. CDR3 coding DNA: TGCGCCAGCAGCCAAGGACTGGTAGCGGGGGCCGACGGGCAGTACTTC.

V usage is TRBV5-4 and J usage is TRBJ2-5; D is ambiguous. From germline, CDR1 is SGHNT and CDR2 YYREEE (reference sequence). The CDR3 consists of 13 residues. The V and J ends lost 1 base and 5 bases respectively, with 9 bases between them. The DNA of the CDR3 is TGTGCCAGCAGCTTGACCCTCGCGGAGACCCAGTACTTC. It codes for CASSLTLAETQYF.

V gene TRBV29-1 combines with J gene TRBJ1-5, with no clear D. This CDR3 is 14 amino acids long. Germline lookup yields CDR1 SQVTM and CDR2 ANQGSEA. The V and J ends lost 3 bases and 9 bases respectively, with 18 bases between them. The CDR3 loop reads CSVESSSGKGPQHF. CDR3 DNA sequence: TGCAGCGTTGAGAGTTCATCGGGAAAGGGGCCCCAGCATTTT.

The chain is built from TRBV29-1 and TRBJ2-1, with D perhaps TRBD1 (5 bases). Germline assignment: CDR1 SQVTM and CDR2 ANQGSEA. Trimming took 3 bases from V and 2 from J, leaving 8 bases between them. This CDR3 has 13 amino acids. In DNA, the CDR3 is TGCAGCGTTGAGGTCAGGGCCTACAATGAGCAGTTCTTC. This sequence encodes CSVEVRAYNEQFF.

The chain couples TRBV18 to TRBJ1-2; TRBD1 might be the D (6 bases). Germline-derived CDR1 and CDR2 are KGHSH and LQKENI. V was clipped by 3 bases and J by 2 bases, with 13 bases between them. This CDR3 region has 15 residues. The CDR3 sequence: CASSPTGHPNYGYTF. The CDR3 DNA reads as TGTGCCAGCTCACCGACGGGACACCCGAACTATGGCTACACCTTC.

J is TRBJ2-1 and V is TRBV5-4, with D tentatively TRBD2 (5 bases). V gave up 6 bases and J gave up 5 bases, with 15 bases separating them. The CDR3 is made up of 14 amino acids. CDR1 and CDR2 from the germline V gene are SGHNT and YYREEE (reference sequence). The CDR3 sequence is CASIARTGNNEQFF. The CDR3 DNA follows: TGTGCCAGCATCGCCCGGACTGGAAACAATGAGCAGTTCTTC. Looking up the rest from reference TRBV5-4 and TRBJ2-1 gives the full variable domain: ETGVTQSPTHLIKTRGQQVTLRCSSQSGHNTVSWYQQALGQGPQFIFQYYREEENGRGNFPPRFSGLQFPNYSSELNVNALELDDSALYLCASIARTGNNEQFFGPGTRLTVL.

The DNA of the CDR3 is TGTGCCACCAGCAGAGATCCGGGGGAGACCCAGTACTTC. This translates into CATSRDPGETQYF. The chain recombines TRBV15 with TRBJ2-5; the D gene is possibly TRBD2 (5 bases). The V gene lost 0 bases and the J gene lost 5 bases, with 7 bases spanning the gap. Germline CDR1 LNHNV, CDR2 YYDKDF (reference sequence). CDR3 length equals 13 residues.

The chain employs TRBV29-1 and TRBJ1-2; no reliable D call. This CDR3 has 12 amino acids. From germline, CDR1 is SQVTM and CDR2 ANQGSEA. The V and J ends lost 3 bases and 8 bases respectively, with 13 bases between them. In nucleotides, the CDR3 is TGCAGCGTTGAGAGCGTGGAGAGGGGCTACACCTTC. This codes for CSVESVERGYTF.

The CDR3 DNA follows: TGTGCCAGCAGTTCCTCAGGGGTCGTTAGCAATCAGCCCCAGCATTTT. Translated, it gives CASSSSGVVSNQPQHF. The rearrangement links TRBV6-5 to TRBJ1-5; maybe TRBD1 (6 bases). Germline V gene data show CDR1 as MNHEY and CDR2 as SVGAGI. Trimming took 4 bases from V and 0 from J, leaving 13 bases between them. The CDR3 extends over 16 amino acids.

V usage is TRBV3-1 (or the pseudogene TRBV3-2) and J usage is TRBJ2-5; the D gene is possibly TRBD1 (6 bases). The CDR3 is 17 amino acids. Germline CDR1 is LGHDT and CDR2 is YNNKEL (reference sequence). V lost 3 bases and J lost 2, with 19 bases in between. The CDR3 reads CASSQNNPPGQQETQYF. The DNA for the CDR3 is TGTGCCAGCAGCCAGAATAACCCACCTGGACAGCAAGAGACCCAGTACTTC.

The chain carries TRBV11-2 and TRBJ2-5, with 11 bases that match TRBD2. Germline V gives CDR1 SGHAT, CDR2 FQNNGV. V trimming: 3 bases; J trimming: 5 bases; junction bases outside the gene matches: 5. This CDR3 has 15 residues. The CDR3 loop reads CASSFLAGGRETQYF. CDR3 nucleotide sequence: TGTGCCAGCAGCTTCCTAGCGGGAGGAAGGGAGACCCAGTACTTC.

V gene TRBV5-1 combines with J gene TRBJ2-1; 9 bases map to TRBD2. V was pared by 3 bases and J by 7 bases, with 8 bases of the junction left unmatched. The CDR3 totals 15 residues. Germline V lookup: CDR1 SGHRS, CDR2 YFSETQ. The CDR3 sequence is CASSYSGGKGNEQFF. CDR3 DNA: TGCGCCAGCAGCTATAGCGGGGGTAAGGGGAATGAGCAGTTCTTC.

V and J are TRBV18 and TRBJ2-1, with 7 positions matching TRBD2. Unmatched junction bases numbered 7, after V lost 0 bases and J lost 8 bases. Germline CDR1 and CDR2: KGHSH and LQKENI. The CDR3 is made up of 15 amino acids. The CDR3 region is CASSPPSGKSDEQFF. The CDR3, as DNA: TGTGCCAGCTCACCACCCAGCGGGAAATCGGATGAGCAGTTCTTC.

V usage is TRBV7-9 and J usage is TRBJ2-1; D not resolved. The CDR3 runs to 14 residues. V was pared by 5 bases and J by 6 bases, with 14 bases between. Germline lookup yields CDR1 SEHNR and CDR2 FQNEAQ (reference sequence). This chain's CDR3 is CASSPLKSINEQFF. CDR3 DNA: TGTGCCAGCAGCCCCCTTAAGAGTATCAATGAGCAGTTCTTC. Full variable domain (remainder filled in from reference TRBV7-9 and TRBJ2-1): DTGVSQNPRHKITKRGQNVTFRCDPISEHNRLYWYRQTLGQGPEFLTYFQNEAQLEKSRLLSDRFSAERPKGSFSTLEIQRTEQGDSAMYLCASSPLKSINEQFFGPGTRLTVL.

The chain uses TRBV18 and TRBJ2-7; D may be TRBD1 (5 bases). Trimming shortened V by 4 bases and J by 6 bases, and 19 bases separated the two germline ends. Per the germline V gene, CDR1 is KGHSH and CDR2 is LQKENI. The CDR3 totals 15 residues. CDR3 protein: CASSRNVAQGGEQYF. As DNA, the CDR3 is TGTGCCAGCTCACGAAACGTGGCGCAGGGCGGCGAGCAGTACTTC.

The rearrangement joins TRBV5-1 to TRBJ2-7; 11 nucleotides align to TRBD1. CDR3 length: 15 residues. V shed 5 bases and J 2 bases; nucleotides not matched to a gene: 6. Germline CDR1 reads SGHRS; CDR2 reads YFSETQ. This chain's CDR3 is CASRRTGGTTYEQYF. CDR3 DNA: TGCGCCAGCAGAAGGACAGGGGGCACTACCTACGAGCAGTACTTC.

V gene TRBV24-1 combines with J gene TRBJ2-7; 9 nucleotides match TRBD1. Germline-derived CDR1 and CDR2 are KGHDR and SFDVKD. V dropped 4 bases and J dropped 5; count of bases not matched to a gene: 5. The CDR3 is 14 amino acids. The CDR3 loop is CATSDPDRGDEQYF. The CDR3, as DNA: TGTGCCACCAGTGACCCGGACAGGGGAGACGAGCAGTACTTC.

V gene TRBV15 combines with J gene TRBJ2-1; D may be TRBD2 (6 bases). The CDR3 has 16 residues. Trimming stripped 0 bases from V and 6 bases from J, with 15 bases between. Germline CDR1 reads LNHNV; CDR2 reads YYDKDF (reference sequence). The CDR3 spells CATSRDGGLLGNEQFF. The CDR3 DNA sequence: TGTGCCACCAGCAGAGACGGGGGTCTTTTGGGCAATGAGCAGTTCTTC.